The subject of this entry is one T cell receptor (beta chain). Its cognate antigen is unknown. This specimen belongs to a study of T cell responses to AZD1222 COVID-19 vaccine. Overall study findings and caveats: Repertoire sampling occurred only after the peak T cell response. Vaccination with two AZD1222 doses was followed by a rise in Spike-specific TCR breadth and depth. In the spike-specific TCR repertoire, nearly half reportedly target unmutated variant regions. Recipients of AZD1222 seropositive at baseline numbered only 6 or 7.

Data came from immunoSEQ multiplex PCR; TCRdb stores just in-frame clones and leaves some out. Found here are approximately 200,000 clones, 91% of them singletons; the top ten hold around 3.6%. Germline CDR1 MNHEY, CDR2 SMNVEV (reference sequence). V dropped 4 bases and J dropped 8; count of bases not matched to a gene: 12. This CDR3 is built from 15 residues. This clonotype was obtained from an adult who received the AZD1222 COVID-19 vaccine. The starting material was peripheral blood, obtained 28 days after the second AZD1222 dose. The rearrangement uses TRBV27 and TRBJ1-2; 8 bases are a match to TRBD1. CDR3 residues: CASSSKGQAHLGYTF. The CDR3 DNA reads TGTGCCAGCAGTTCGAAGGGACAGGCCCATCTCGGCTACACCTTC.